The 27 T cell receptor beta chains given below trace back to one sample, sequenced in a study of cytotoxic CD8 clonotypes in ibrutinib-treated CLL. Measured with immunoSEQ multiplex PCR; TCRdb has only the in-frame clones, and not every one. The sample gives about 25,000 clones, 75% to 85% of which show up once; approximately 8% is in the top ten. The input for sequencing was PBMCs, taken after 24 months of ibrutinib treatment. The receptor source for this set is a human donor with chronic lymphocytic leukemia.

DNA of the CDR3: TGTGCTAGTGGTTTTCCGGGGGGGCCGATAGATACGCAGTATTTT. This translates into CASGFPGGPIDTQYF. The rearrangement links TRBV12-5 to TRBJ2-3; TRBD2 matches 8 bases. Per germline, CDR1 LGHNT and CDR2 FRNRAP. Germline trimming cut 3 bases from V and 5 bases from J; bases unmatched to any gene: 7. This CDR3 has 15 amino acids.

In this sample, this clone turned up a few times. The chain recombines TRBV19 with TRBJ1-6; TRBD1 matches at 12 bases. The CDR3 totals 17 residues. V gave up 5 bases and J gave up 9 bases; unmatched junction bases: 11. CDR1 is LNHDA and CDR2 is SQIVND in the germline V gene (reference sequence). The CDR3, as DNA: TGTGCCAGTAGTGGTGTCAGCCCGGGACAGGGGGCTTCACCCCTCCACTTT. Translated: CASSGVSPGQGASPLHF.

As for this clone: A read error may produce the germline difference seen at one junction end. The V call is TRBV10-2, the J call TRBJ2-3, with 15 bases identical to TRBD2. The CDR3 consists of 17 residues. Germline V CDR1 and CDR2: WSHSY, SAAADI. The CDR3 bases are TGCGTCAGCAGCGGGGGACTAGCGGGGGGTAGCACAGATACGCAGTATTTT. This translates into CVSSGGLAGGSTDTQYF.

The V gene is TRBV11-3, the J gene TRBJ2-7; 8 nucleotides line up with TRBD1. In germline, CDR1 is SGHNT, CDR2 YENEEA. Losses at the gene ends were 5 bases for V and 6 bases for J; bases not matched to a gene: 9. CDR3 size: 14 residues. The CDR3 protein is CASSPPTGEGEQYF. Here the CDR3 DNA reads TGTGCCAGCAGCCCTCCGACAGGGGAAGGCGAGCAGTACTTC. Based on the CDR3 plus reference TRBV11-3 and TRBJ2-7, the full variable domain is EAGVVQSPRYKIIEKKQPVAFWCNPISGHNTLYWYLQNLGQGPELLIRYENEEAVDDSQLPKDRFSAERLKGVDSTLKIQPAELGDSAVYLCASSPPTGEGEQYFGPGTRLTVT.

This sequence joins TRBV18 and TRBJ2-5, with D perhaps matching TRBD2 (6 bases). The J call may be incorrect, as the DNA end agrees better with TRBJ2-7. The CDR3 runs to 15 residues. Germline V lookup: CDR1 KGHSH, CDR2 LQKENI. CDR3 protein: CASSPFGQEGYEQYF. The CDR3 bases are TGTGCCAGCTCACCCTTTGGCCAGGAGGGCTACGAGCAGTACTTC.

This clone was counted a few times. V is TRBV30 and J is TRBJ2-5; D is perhaps TRBD2 (5 bases). The germline CDR1 and CDR2 sequences are GTSNPN and SVGIG (reference sequence). The CDR3 spans 15 residues. The CDR3 protein is CAITPLPGYQETQYF. The CDR3 nucleotides read TGTGCGATAACCCCACTACCGGGGTACCAAGAGACCCAGTACTTC.

The genes are TRBV5-1 and TRBJ2-2; D is unclear. The germline V gene encodes CDR1 SGHRS and CDR2 YFSETQ. This CDR3 has 14 residues. Trimming removed 5 bases from V and 0 bases from J, with 8 bases in between. CDR3 sequence reads: CASRARTNTGELFF. CDR3 DNA: TGCGCCAGCAGGGCACGGACGAACACCGGGGAGCTGTTTTTT.

As for this clone: It is unclear where the CDR3 begins or ends on the DNA, so no DNA is shown, and the CDR3 is as TCRdb lists it. CDR3 region: CTSAGGLMKNCFF. The gene calls are TRBV5-1 and TRBJ1-4. Looked up from germline, CDR1 is SGHRS and CDR2 is YFSETQ. Termini included, the CDR3 measures 13 amino acids.

V is TRBV11-1 and J is TRBJ1-2, with D hard to call. The CDR3 spans 13 residues. V was shortened by 2 bases and J by 5 bases, with 9 bases between the two germline ends. Germline CDR1 is SGHAT and CDR2 is FQDESV (reference sequence). Written as DNA, the CDR3 is TGTGCCAGCAGCTTATTCAGTTCATATGGCTACACCTTC. Amino acids: CASSLFSSYGYTF.

The rearrangement uses TRBV9 and TRBJ1-1, with TRBD1 identical over 7 bases. The trim removed 4 bases at V and 4 bases at J, leaving 10 bases unmatched. The CDR3 has 15 residues. CDR1 SGDLS and CDR2 YYNGEE come from the germline V gene. The CDR3 sequence: CASSPQTGWATEAFF. The DNA for the CDR3 is TGTGCCAGCAGCCCCCAGACAGGGTGGGCCACTGAAGCTTTCTTT. Based on the CDR3 plus reference TRBV9 and TRBJ1-1, the full variable domain is DSGVTQTPKHLITATGQRVTLRCSPRSGDLSVYWYQQSLDQGLQFLIQYYNGEERAKGNILERFSAQQFPDLHSELNLSSLELGDSALYFCASSPQTGWATEAFFGQGTRLTVV.

V usage is TRBV6-5 and J usage is TRBJ1-5; D gene uncertain. The length of the CDR3 is 14 residues. Germline CDR1 MNHEY, CDR2 SVGAGI. V shed 6 bases and J shed 9 bases, with 18 bases lying between them. CDR3 bases: TGTGCCAGCAGACCGACCCGACGGGAGTCGCCCCAGCATTTT. Its protein is CASRPTRRESPQHF.

V is TRBV4-1 and J is TRBJ2-1, with D possibly being TRBD1 or TRBD2 (6 bases each). Trimming stripped 4 bases from V and 9 bases from J, with 19 bases between. CDR1 MGHRA and CDR2 YSYEKL come from the germline V gene. This CDR3 comprises 15 residues. CDR3 bases: TGCGCCAGCAGCCCTGGGGGGCCTAATTACGGTGAGCAGTTCTTC. Translation: CASSPGGPNYGEQFF.

There are a few counts of this clone. The chain joins TRBV15 to TRBJ1-4; 11 bases match TRBD1. The V gene's germline CDR1 is LNHNV and CDR2 YYDKDF (reference sequence). The V gene end was trimmed by 3 bases and the J gene end by 0 bases; junction bases not matched to a gene: 0. The CDR3 is 16 amino acids. The CDR3 loop is CATSRGQGATNEKLFF. The CDR3 DNA sequence: TGTGCCACCAGCAGGGGACAGGGGGCAACTAATGAAAAACTGTTTTTT.

This clone has just a few counts. The chain couples TRBV9 to TRBJ2-5; TRBD2 agrees at 7 bases. Unmatched junction bases numbered 4, after V lost 0 bases and J lost 2 bases. Germline lookup yields CDR1 SGDLS and CDR2 YYNGEE. CDR3 length: 15 amino acids. CDR3 protein: CASSVGGRVQETQYF. CDR3 DNA sequence: TGTGCCAGCAGCGTAGGGGGGAGGGTGCAAGAGACCCAGTACTTC.

The chain carries TRBV7-8 and TRBJ2-2; 9 positions match TRBD2. CDR1 and CDR2 (germline): SGHVS, FQNEAQ. This CDR3 spans 16 amino acids. The ends lost 2 bases at V and 6 bases at J; junction bases unmatched: 7. The CDR3 spells CASSLFERGAAGELFF. The CDR3 DNA is TGTGCCAGCAGCTTATTTGAGCGGGGGGCCGCCGGGGAGCTGTTTTTT.

The chain is built from TRBV18 and TRBJ1-6, with 9 bases that match TRBD1. The CDR3 spans 15 residues. CDR1 and CDR2 from the germline V gene are KGHSH and LQKENI. With 3 bases clipped from V and 7 bases from J, the junction kept 4 bases outside the gene matches. The CDR3 region is CASSPATGGNSPLHF. The CDR3 region has the DNA TGTGCCAGCTCACCCGCGACAGGGGGAAATTCACCCCTCCACTTT.

The V gene is TRBV15, the J gene TRBJ1-4, with D tentatively TRBD1 (5 bases). V gave up 0 bases and J gave up 7 bases, with 9 bases separating them. The CDR3 sequence is 14 residues long. Germline CDR1 LNHNV, CDR2 YYDKDF (reference sequence). The CDR3 region is CATSRDRGVEKLFF. The CDR3 bases are TGTGCCACCAGCAGAGATCGAGGGGTTGAAAAACTGTTTTTT. The entire variable domain, with the rest obtained from reference TRBV15 and TRBJ1-4, is as follows: DAMVIQNPRYQVTQFGKPVTLSCSQTLNHNVMYWYQQKSSQAPKLLFHYYDKDFNNEADTPDNFQSRRPNTSFCFLDIRSPGLGDTAMYLCATSRDRGVEKLFFGSGTQLSVL.

This clone was observed a single time. The chain uses TRBV7-9 and TRBJ2-2; D gene unclear. CDR1 is SEHNR, CDR2 FQNEAQ, per germline (reference sequence). The CDR3 is made up of 16 amino acids. The V gene lost 5 bases and the J gene lost 3 bases, with 16 bases spanning the gap. CDR3 sequence: CASSPSLSVDTGELFF. CDR3 DNA sequence: TGTGCCAGCAGCCCCAGCTTATCCGTCGACACCGGGGAGCTGTTTTTT.

The chain uses TRBV5-1 and TRBJ2-1; D tentatively fits TRBD1 or TRBD2 (5 bases each). The CDR3 is 13 residues long. From germline, CDR1 is SGHRS and CDR2 YFSETQ. The V end was cut by 4 bases, the J end by 10 bases, with 15 bases between. CDR3 bases: TGCGCCAGCAGCGAGGGGACCTTTGACGAGCAGTTCTTC. It is translated as CASSEGTFDEQFF.

This clone is termed medium-sized (0.01 to 0.1%). The chain uses TRBV6-1 and TRBJ1-1, with TRBD1 as a possible D gene (5 bases). There are 14 residues in the CDR3. V was shortened by 6 bases and J by 5 bases, with 16 bases between the two germline ends. Germline CDR1 is MNHNS and CDR2 is SASEGT. The DNA of the CDR3 is TGTGCCAGCAGCCTACAAGGGGAGGGGACTGAAGCTTTCTTT. Amino acid sequence: CASSLQGEGTEAFF.

This clone is medium-sized in the sample. The rearrangement joins TRBV9 to TRBJ2-7; D is possibly TRBD2 (5 bases). The length of the CDR3 is 16 residues. Trimming pared 3 bases from V and 3 bases from J, leaving 19 bases between. Germline loops: CDR1 SGDLS, CDR2 YYNGEE. The CDR3 sequence is CASSAGEGIRFYEQYF. CDR3 nucleotides: TGTGCCAGCAGCGCCGGGGAAGGTATTCGCTTCTACGAGCAGTACTTC. The entire variable domain, with the rest obtained from reference TRBV9 and TRBJ2-7, is as follows: DSGVTQTPKHLITATGQRVTLRCSPRSGDLSVYWYQQSLDQGLQFLIQYYNGEERAKGNILERFSAQQFPDLHSELNLSSLELGDSALYFCASSAGEGIRFYEQYFGPGTRLTVT.

This chain joins TRBV19 and TRBJ1-4; D perhaps matches TRBD1 (5 bases). Between the trimmed V and J ends, which lost 6 bases and 1 base, there was a span of 9 bases. CDR3 size: 14 residues. In germline, CDR1 is LNHDA, CDR2 SQIVND (reference sequence). CDR3 nucleotides: TGTGCCAGTAGCCAGGGAGGAACTAATGAAAAACTGTTTTTT. The encoded protein is CASSQGGTNEKLFF.

The rearrangement joins TRBV6-6 to TRBJ2-7, with TRBD2 matching 9 bases. After removal of 8 bases from V and 5 bases from J, the junction contained 13 bases not matched to a gene. There are 15 residues in the CDR3. Germline CDR1 and CDR2: MNHNY and SVGAGI (reference sequence). CDR3 region: CASLQAGGAQNEQYF. The CDR3 region has the DNA TGTGCCAGCCTTCAGGCGGGGGGGGCCCAAAACGAGCAGTACTTC.

The CDR3 region has the DNA TGCGCCAGCAGCCATAGACTACCGGGACAGGGAGCAACTAATGAAAAACTGTTTTTT. Translating it yields CASSHRLPGQGATNEKLFF. The chain employs TRBV4-1 and TRBJ1-4; TRBD1 matches 9 bases. CDR1 MGHRA and CDR2 YSYEKL come from the germline V gene. The CDR3 has 19 amino acids. J gave up 0 bases and V 3 bases, and 11 bases lay outside the gene matches.

The chain joins TRBV6-1 to TRBJ1-1; 8 bases align to TRBD1. There are 15 residues in the CDR3. Trimming at V came to 6 bases and at J to 5 bases, leaving 11 bases not matched to a gene. CDR1 MNHNS and CDR2 SASEGT come from the germline V gene. The CDR3 spells CASRGDRGGETEAFF. The CDR3 bases are TGTGCCAGCAGAGGAGACAGGGGAGGAGAGACTGAAGCTTTCTTT.

V gene TRBV9 combines with J gene TRBJ2-5; 11 bases map to TRBD2. Per the germline V gene, CDR1 is SGDLS and CDR2 is YYNGEE. This CDR3 contains 18 residues. Losses at the gene ends were 2 bases for V and 5 bases for J; bases not matched to a gene: 14. CDR3 protein: CASSVFASGGLGQETQYF. CDR3 sequence (DNA): TGTGCCAGCAGCGTTTTCGCTAGCGGGGGGCTAGGGCAGGAGACCCAGTACTTC.

V is TRBV2 and J is TRBJ2-7, with D uncertain. CDR3 size: 14 residues. The germline CDR1 and CDR2 sequences are SNHLY and FYNNEI. The germline V and J ends were trimmed by 7 bases and 7 bases, with 20 bases remaining between them. The CDR3 spells CASTSSFSAREQYF. The CDR3 DNA sequence: TGTGCCAGCACCTCATCCTTCTCGGCTAGAGAGCAGTACTTC.